This entry lists 3 T cell receptor beta chains sequenced from one sample in a study of blood T cell repertoires in COVID-19. Some clones are missing from TCRdb's copy, which holds only in-frame ones; the method was immunoSEQ multiplex PCR. This table holds about 480,000 clones, around 87% found once. Sequencing was performed on PBMCs or T cells enriched from blood (not recorded which). These TCRs come from a woman in her 40s who had recovered from COVID-19.

The chain couples TRBV5-5 to TRBJ1-1; 8 bases fit TRBD1. Germline lookup yields CDR1 SGHKS and CDR2 YYEKEE (reference sequence). Trimming took 6 bases from V and 1 from J; bases not matched to a gene: 5. The CDR3 is 14 amino acids. CDR3 in DNA: TGTGCCAGCAATTGGGACAGGACGAACACTGAAGCTTTCTTT. Protein product: CASNWDRTNTEAFF.

This clone has only one observation. This chain links TRBV29-1 with TRBJ2-3; 8 bases match TRBD1. The ends lost 6 bases at V and 0 bases at J; junction bases unmatched: 5. The CDR3 extends over 14 amino acids. Germline values: CDR1 SQVTM, CDR2 ANQGSEA. The CDR3 DNA reads as TGCAGCGTGGCAGGGGGCGTCAGCACAGATACGCAGTATTTT. Protein product: CSVAGGVSTDTQYF.

Comment on this clone: The identical CDR3 is also encoded by other nucleotide sequences in the sample. The chain joins TRBV30 to TRBJ2-7, with 7 bases fitting TRBD2. Germline V gene lookup returns CDR1 GTSNPN and CDR2 SVGIG (reference sequence). V shed 0 bases, J shed 1 base, and the junction held 3 bases outside the gene matches. The CDR3 totals 14 residues. Here the CDR3 reads CAWSVQAGSYEQYF. CDR3 nucleotide sequence: TGTGCCTGGAGTGTACAAGCGGGGTCCTACGAGCAGTACTTC.